This passage covers 20 T cell receptor beta chains from one sample sequenced in a study of Ad26.COV2.S vaccination and SARS-CoV-2 variants. Generated by immunoSEQ multiplex PCR, the TCRdb table keeps only in-frame clones and is missing some. This sample has over 110,000 clones, with roughly 88% found just once. Sequenced here: peripheral blood, sampled after recovery from COVID-19. All receptors come from a human donor who had recovered from COVID-19.

About this clone: This likely comes from a read error, as the CDR3 has no conserved phenylalanine or tryptophan at its end. The limits of the CDR3 on the DNA are not certain, so only TCRdb's listed CDR3 is given. V and J are TRBV12-2 and TRBJ1-2; the table calls TRBD1, which could not be checked here. TRBV12-2 counts as a pseudogene. The CDR3 adds up to 10 amino acids, both ends counted. CDR3: CASRPRDRGP.

This clone was counted a single time. The chain couples TRBV5-6 to TRBJ2-2; no clear D. Germline V lookup: CDR1 SGHDT, CDR2 YYEEEE. Trimming stripped 0 bases from V and 4 bases from J, with 7 bases between. The CDR3 is 14 amino acids. The CDR3 DNA is TGTGCCAGCAGCTTGGCTATCACCACCGGGGAGCTGTTTTTT. Translating gives CASSLAITTGELFF.

The chain uses TRBV7-9 and TRBJ2-1; no clear D. Germline V gene sequence: CDR1 SEHNR, CDR2 FQNEAQ (reference sequence). V gave up 1 base and J gave up 7 bases, with 5 bases separating them. There are 12 residues in the CDR3. CDR3 in DNA: TGTGCCAGCAGCTTAGGTGCAAATGAGCAGTTCTTC. The encoded protein is CASSLGANEQFF.

The chain recombines TRBV7-6 with TRBJ1-4, with a weak D call TRBD1 (6 bases). Germline CDR1 is SGHVS and CDR2 is FNYEAQ. V gave up 5 bases and J gave up 6 bases, with 13 bases separating them. The CDR3 sequence is 14 residues long. CDR3 sequence reads: CASSLGGLDEKLFF. The DNA for the CDR3 is TGTGCCAGCAGCCTCGGGGGCCTAGATGAAAAACTGTTTTTT.

The chain has TRBV14 and TRBJ2-2, with a tentative D call TRBD1 (6 bases). V lost 5 bases and J lost 1, with 11 bases in between. This CDR3 has 15 amino acids. Germline CDR1 is SGHDN and CDR2 is FVKESK. CDR3 residues: CASSARGWNTGELFF. CDR3 nucleotides: TGTGCCAGCAGCGCCAGGGGATGGAACACCGGGGAGCTGTTTTTT.

This clone was seen a handful of times. The rearrangement joins TRBV28 to TRBJ1-2, with 11 bases matching TRBD1. This CDR3 contains 15 residues. Germline CDR1 is MDHEN and CDR2 is SYDVKM. V shed 5 bases and J 7 bases; nucleotides not matched to a gene: 9. This chain's CDR3 is CASSLVKDRGPGYTF. The DNA for the CDR3 is TGTGCCAGCAGTCTTGTCAAGGACAGGGGGCCTGGCTACACCTTC.

V usage is TRBV18 and J usage is TRBJ1-1; 9 bases agree with TRBD1. Germline-derived CDR1 and CDR2 are KGHSH and LQKENI. The CDR3 is 13 residues long. The junction had 2 bases not matched to a gene; V was cut back by 1 base and J by 8 bases. The CDR3 DNA reads TGTGCCAGCTCACCACTGGACAGGGGAGAAGCTTTCTTT. Translating gives CASSPLDRGEAFF.

V and J are TRBV7-2 and TRBJ2-7; D is perhaps TRBD1 (5 bases). The CDR3 is made up of 14 amino acids. The germline CDR1 and CDR2 sequences are SGHTA and FQGNSA. The germline V and J ends were trimmed by 1 base and 3 bases, with 10 bases remaining between them. The CDR3 nucleotides are TGTGCCAGCAGCTTAGATACCCAGGGCTACGAGCAGTACTTC. This codes for CASSLDTQGYEQYF.

The chain couples TRBV6-5 to TRBJ2-6, with 7 bases fitting TRBD1. The CDR3 sequence is 15 residues long. V trimming: 5 bases; J trimming: 5 bases; junction bases outside the gene matches: 6. Germline V lookup: CDR1 MNHEY, CDR2 SVGAGI. CDR3 residues: CASSPIQGRANVLTF. The CDR3 coding sequence is TGTGCCAGCAGTCCGATACAGGGGAGGGCCAACGTCCTGACTTTC.

This chain uses TRBV28 with TRBJ1-2, with D maybe TRBD1 (6 bases). The V end was cut by 7 bases, the J end by 7 bases, with 22 bases between. This CDR3 region has 15 residues. The V gene's germline CDR1 is MDHEN and CDR2 SYDVKM. The CDR3 bases are TGTGCCAGCATCCCGACAAAGGGGGAGGCCTTTGGCTACACCTTC. It translates to CASIPTKGEAFGYTF.

The sample holds one count of this clone. The V gene is TRBV12-3 or TRBV12-4, the J gene TRBJ2-4; D is unclear. The CDR3 consists of 13 residues. V gave up 7 bases and J gave up 9 bases, with 16 bases separating them. CDR3 coding DNA: TGTGCCAGCACCGGTGGCCGTTTTGGCATTCAGTACTTC. Its translation: CASTGGRFGIQYF.

This clone appeared once. J is TRBJ1-4 and V is TRBV3-1 (or the pseudogene TRBV3-2), with TRBD1 identical over 8 bases. The CDR3 has 15 residues. V lost 4 bases and J lost 3; bases outside the gene matches: 4. From germline, CDR1 is LGHDT and CDR2 YNNKEL (reference sequence). As DNA, the CDR3 is TGTGCCAGCAGCCCACGGGACAGGTCTAATGAAAAACTGTTTTTT. Its translation: CASSPRDRSNEKLFF.

The chain employs TRBV6-6 and TRBJ1-2; no firm D call. V shed 4 bases and J shed 0 bases, with 12 bases lying between them. This CDR3 has 15 amino acids. Germline V gene sequence: CDR1 MNHNY, CDR2 SVGAGI (reference sequence). The CDR3 DNA reads TGTGCCAGCAGTTTTAAAGGAGGGTCTAACTATGGCTACACCTTC. Translating gives CASSFKGGSNYGYTF.

The chain is built from TRBV6-5 and TRBJ2-1; D is perhaps TRBD2 (7 bases). Germline V gene lookup returns CDR1 MNHEY and CDR2 SVGAGI. The CDR3 sequence is 15 residues long. V was clipped by 5 bases and J by 8 bases, with 19 bases between them. The CDR3 spells CASSPREGGQDEQFF. CDR3 DNA: TGTGCCAGCAGTCCAAGGGAGGGGGGCCAGGATGAGCAGTTCTTC.

This clone was counted a single time. The CDR3 protein is CASSDGVGFGQPQHF. The CDR3 DNA reads TGTGCCAGCAGTGATGGGGTGGGGTTCGGGCAGCCCCAGCATTTT. The chain is built from TRBV2 and TRBJ1-5; D uncertain. This CDR3 has 15 residues. The germline CDR1 and CDR2 sequences are SNHLY and FYNNEI. Trimming took off 3 bases at V and 7 bases at J, with 16 bases between the two ends.

The J gene is TRBJ2-7, the V gene TRBV10-2, with 8 bases matching TRBD2. Looked up from germline, CDR1 is WSHSY and CDR2 is SAAADI. This CDR3 is 15 amino acids long. V lost 0 bases and J lost 7; bases outside the gene matches: 8. The CDR3 DNA is TGCGCCAGCAGTGAGTCGAGACACGCGGGGGGTGAGCAGTACTTC. It yields the protein CASSESRHAGGEQYF.

The sample holds a few counts of this clone. The rearrangement links TRBV4-1 to TRBJ1-6; 11 nucleotides align to TRBD1. Germline CDR1 is MGHRA and CDR2 is YSYEKL. V lost 4 bases, J lost 7 bases, and 12 bases stayed unmatched. The length of the CDR3 is 18 residues. In nucleotides, the CDR3 is TGCGCCAGCAGCCGAATGGACAGGGGGCGCTTCGACAATTCACCCCTCCACTTT. As protein: CASSRMDRGRFDNSPLHF.

On this clone itself: A read error may be the cause here, since a much bigger clone is one base away. The chain recombines TRBV5-4 with TRBJ2-2; unclear D gene. Trimming cost V 2 bases and J 5 bases, with 4 bases left between them. From germline, CDR1 is SGHNT and CDR2 YYREEE (reference sequence). CDR3 length: 12 amino acids. This CDR3 is CASSFGTGELFF. Here the CDR3 DNA reads TGTGCCAGCAGCTTCGGGACCGGGGAGCTGTTTTTT.

For this clone: The junction shows a germline mismatch at one end, possibly a read error. V is TRBV14 and J is TRBJ1-3; D possibly corresponds to TRBD1 (6 bases). Germline V gives CDR1 SGHDN, CDR2 FVKESK. The length of the CDR3 is 15 residues. The CDR3 nucleotides are TGTGTCAGCAGCCAAGATGCAGGGGATAGAAACACCATATATTTT. The encoded protein is CVSSQDAGDRNTIYF.

The chain recombines TRBV6-6 with TRBJ2-5; D is possibly TRBD1 or TRBD2 (5 bases each). From germline, CDR1 is MNHNY and CDR2 SVGAGI (reference sequence). The CDR3 extends over 16 amino acids. V lost 5 bases, J lost 10 bases, and 26 bases lay in between. The CDR3 loop reads CASSTPHGGPPQGQYF. The CDR3 nucleotides are TGTGCCAGCAGTACCCCTCATGGGGGACCCCCCCAGGGCCAGTACTTC.